A selection of T cell receptor beta chains follows, all from one sample in a study of T-cell memory formation after mild COVID-19. TCRdb reprocessed the 5' RACE reads via MiXCR and lists one record per CDR3 protein. The table lists 130,000 to 150,000 distinct CDR3 sequences, around 21% of them singletons, with over 2% in the top ten. Sequenced sample: PBMCs or a T cell subset sorted from them (not recorded which). Receptor source: an adult woman who had mild COVID-19 (a few samples of this study predate the infection). Cell type and time point are not known. The CDR3 runs from the conserved cysteine through the conserved F or W. The D gene is left open where the match is weak. Size tells how often a clone was seen (once, few, many) or the class of an expanded clone, and some rows leave it out.

TRBV7-2	TRBJ2-6	few	-	CASSLSLLGSGANVLTF	TGTGCCAGCAGTTTGTCCTTACTGGGCTCTGGGGCCAACGTCCTGACTTTC
TRBV5-1	TRBJ1-1	-	-	CASSLDAELGTEAFF	TGCGCCAGCAGCTTGGACGCCGAACTGGGCACTGAAGCTTTCTTT
TRBV20-1	TRBJ2-2	few	-	CSATTGQGELFF	TGCAGTGCTACGACTGGACAGGGGGAGCTGTTTTTT
TRBV9	TRBJ1-2	-	TRBD1	CASRPWDRAYGYTF	TGTGCCAGCAGGCCATGGGACAGGGCCTATGGCTACACCTTC
TRBV6-2/TRBV6-3	TRBJ2-1	few	-	CASSYGGRFKQFF	TGTGCCAGCAGTTACGGGGGACGTTTTAAGCAGTTCTTC
TRBV7-3	TRBJ1-2	few	-	CASNGDYGYTF	TGTGCCAGCAATGGGGACTATGGCTACACCTTC
TRBV11-2	TRBJ1-2	few	-	CASSARYGYTF	TGTGCCAGCAGCGCCAGATATGGCTACACCTTC
TRBV7-9	TRBJ2-2	few	-	CASRVRTEAGELFF	TGTGCCAGCAGAGTTCGGACAGAAGCCGGGGAGCTGTTTTTT
TRBV18	TRBJ2-7	-	-	CASSDQGSIYEQYF	TGTGCCAGCTCAGATCAGGGGAGTATTTACGAGCAGTACTTC
TRBV18	TRBJ2-5	many	TRBD2	CASSPGLRETQYF	TGTGCCAGCTCACCGGGACTACGGGAGACCCAGTACTTC
TRBV7-9	TRBJ2-3	-	-	CASSATTGIQGDTQYF	TGTGCCAGCAGCGCAACCACCGGGATCCAGGGGGATACGCAGTATTTT
TRBV5-1	TRBJ2-7	-	-	CASRRGFAYEQYF	TGCGCCAGCAGGAGGGGTTTTGCCTACGAGCAGTACTTC
TRBV5-1	TRBJ2-3	-	-	CASSPDKSTDTQYF	TGCGCCAGCAGCCCCGATAAGAGCACAGATACGCAGTATTTT
TRBV5-1	TRBJ1-1	-	-	CASSFRVAMNTEAFF	TGCGCCAGCAGCTTCAGGGTGGCAATGAACACTGAAGCTTTCTTT
TRBV5-1	TRBJ1-2	few	-	CASSLWAEGYGYTF	TGCGCCAGCAGCTTGTGGGCAGAAGGCTATGGCTACACCTTC
TRBV5-1	TRBJ1-1	-	-	CASSRTGQTQEEAFF	TGCGCCAGCAGCCGAACAGGACAAACTCAGGAGGAAGCTTTCTTT
TRBV18	TRBJ1-4	-	-	CASSPSEKLFF	TGTGCCAGCTCACCAAGCGAAAAACTGTTTTTT
TRBV6-6	TRBJ2-2	-	TRBD2	CASSARAGATGELFF	TGTGCCAGCAGCGCACGGGCGGGAGCCACCGGGGAGCTGTTTTTT
TRBV3-1	TRBJ1-6	-	-	CASSQDLGGWDSPLHF	TGTGCCAGCAGCCAAGATTTAGGAGGTTGGGATTCACCCCTCCACTTT
TRBV12-3/TRBV12-4	TRBJ2-3	few	-	CASIPHRKTDTQYF	TGTGCCAGCATTCCGCACAGGAAAACAGATACGCAGTATTTT
TRBV6-5	TRBJ1-5	-	TRBD1	CASSSSDRGGNQPQHF	TGTGCCAGCAGTTCCTCGGACAGGGGGGGCAATCAGCCCCAGCATTTT
TRBV6-5	TRBJ2-3	-	-	CASSYSGRRLRGADTQYF	TGTGCCAGCAGTTACTCGGGGCGCCGTTTGAGGGGGGCAGATACGCAGTATTTT
TRBV5-1	TRBJ2-5	few	TRBD2	CASSATGLAETQYF	TGCGCCAGCAGCGCTACCGGACTAGCTGAGACCCAGTACTTC
TRBV7-3	TRBJ2-3	-	-	CASSPGSVDTQYF	TGTGCCAGCAGCCCGGGGAGTGTGGATACGCAGTATTTT
TRBV7-2	TRBJ1-1	few	-	CASSLATGMNTEAFF	TGTGCCAGCAGCTTAGCGACGGGTATGAACACTGAAGCTTTCTTT
TRBV2	TRBJ1-1	-	-	CASGRLPMNTEAFF	TGTGCCAGCGGGCGACTACCCATGAACACTGAAGCTTTCTTT
TRBV12-3/TRBV12-4	TRBJ2-6	-	TRBD1	CASRTDRQGSGANVLTF	TGTGCCAGCAGAACAGATCGACAGGGCAGTGGGGCCAACGTCCTGACTTTC
TRBV2	TRBJ2-5	-	-	CASSARAMVQETQYF	TGTGCCAGCAGTGCCCGAGCGATGGTCCAAGAGACCCAGTACTTC
TRBV6-2/TRBV6-3	TRBJ2-7	few	-	CASSQPTRPGHEQYF	TGTGCCAGCAGTCAACCTACGCGACCGGGCCACGAGCAGTACTTC
TRBV11-2	TRBJ2-3	-	-	CASSLDQGPLADTQYF	TGTGCCAGCAGCTTAGATCAAGGACCCCTGGCAGATACGCAGTATTTT
TRBV7-2	TRBJ1-4	-	TRBD1	CASSSNRGQGEKLFF	TGTGCCAGCAGCTCAAACCGCGGACAGGGTGAAAAACTGTTTTTT
TRBV12-3/TRBV12-4	TRBJ1-5	many	-	CASSFSNQPQHF	TGTGCCAGCAGCTTTTCAAATCAGCCCCAGCATTTT
TRBV29-1	TRBJ1-2	few	TRBD1	CSVSGTGGNGYTF	TGCAGCGTGTCCGGGACAGGGGGCAATGGCTACACCTTC
TRBV7-8	TRBJ2-1	-	TRBD1	CASSFEDRSIWNEQFF	TGTGCCAGCAGCTTTGAGGACAGGAGTATATGGAATGAGCAGTTCTTC
TRBV5-1	TRBJ2-1	-	TRBD1	CASSWGSRGQAFNEQFF	TGCGCCAGCAGCTGGGGCAGTCGGGGACAGGCCTTCAATGAGCAGTTCTTC
TRBV11-2	TRBJ1-1	-	TRBD1	CASSLTGSSPNTEAFF	TGTGCCAGCAGCTTGACAGGGAGCTCTCCGAACACTGAAGCTTTCTTT
TRBV2	TRBJ2-1	-	TRBD2	CASRATSGSYNEQFF	TGTGCCAGCAGGGCAACTAGCGGGAGCTACAATGAGCAGTTCTTC
TRBV12-3/TRBV12-4	TRBJ2-1	many	-	CASSLAAAEQFF	TGTGCCAGCAGTTTAGCGGCGGCGGAGCAGTTCTTC
TRBV10-3	TRBJ2-3	-	-	CAISAGRESDTQYF	TGTGCCATCAGTGCGGGACGCGAATCGGATACGCAGTATTTT
TRBV3-1	TRBJ2-5	-	-	CASSQDGVTQYF	TGTGCCAGCAGCCAAGATGGGGTGACCCAGTACTTC
TRBV6-5	TRBJ1-1	few	-	CASSSARGEAFF	TGTGCCAGCAGCAGCGCCAGGGGTGAAGCTTTCTTT
TRBV25-1	TRBJ1-4	few	TRBD1	CASSEQGAEKLFF	TGTGCCAGCAGTGAACAGGGGGCAGAAAAACTGTTTTTT
TRBV12-3/TRBV12-4	TRBJ2-5	-	-	CASSSVGREYF	TGTGCCAGCAGCTCCGTGGGGCGGGAGTACTTC
TRBV12-3/TRBV12-4	TRBJ2-3	-	TRBD1	CASRGTGWTDTQYF	TGTGCCAGCAGGGGGACAGGGTGGACAGATACGCAGTATTTT
TRBV27	TRBJ2-6	few	TRBD1	CASSSPIKGQGRPGANVLTF	TGTGCCAGCAGTTCCCCTATCAAGGGACAGGGAAGGCCTGGGGCCAACGTCCTGACTTTC